A selection of T cell receptor beta chains follows, all from one sample in a study of blood T cell repertoires in COVID-19. Clones were read by immunoSEQ multiplex PCR, and TCRdb kept only the in-frame ones, dropping some. The data contain some 64,000 clones, 79% of them singletons. Specimen: peripheral blood. These receptors all stem from a woman older than 75 with active or convalescent COVID-19. The CDR3 runs from the conserved cysteine through the conserved F or W. D genes are given only for firm matches.

j_gene: TRBJ2-1
d_gene: NA
v_gene: TRBV24-1
CDR3aa: CATSEDGASTYNEQFF

j_gene: TRBJ2-5
d_gene: NA
v_gene: TRBV7-9
CDR3aa: CASSARDNLQETQYF

j_gene: TRBJ1-1
d_gene: TRBD1
v_gene: TRBV11-3
CDR3aa: CASSHPRQGLGTEAFF

j_gene: TRBJ2-1
d_gene: NA
v_gene: TRBV6-6
CDR3aa: CASSQLYNEQFF

j_gene: TRBJ2-5
d_gene: NA
v_gene: TRBV5-1
CDR3aa: CASSLAAGRETQYF

j_gene: TRBJ1-5
d_gene: TRBD1
v_gene: TRBV5-6
CDR3aa: CASSLAGDRDQPQHF

j_gene: TRBJ1-1
d_gene: NA
v_gene: TRBV3-1/TRBV3-2
CDR3aa: CASRQPGGGTEAFF

j_gene: TRBJ2-5
d_gene: NA
v_gene: TRBV15
CDR3aa: CATSRGGGETQYF

j_gene: TRBJ1-2
d_gene: NA
v_gene: TRBV19
CDR3aa: CASRPDPQGGGYTF

j_gene: TRBJ1-2
d_gene: NA
v_gene: TRBV19
CDR3aa: CASSMGKGNYGYTF

j_gene: TRBJ1-1
d_gene: TRBD1
v_gene: TRBV18
CDR3aa: CASSREGANTEAFF

j_gene: TRBJ1-5
d_gene: TRBD1
v_gene: TRBV7-8
CDR3aa: CASSFMTGGNQPQHF

j_gene: TRBJ1-2
d_gene: NA
v_gene: TRBV29-1
CDR3aa: CSVAGDLYGYTF